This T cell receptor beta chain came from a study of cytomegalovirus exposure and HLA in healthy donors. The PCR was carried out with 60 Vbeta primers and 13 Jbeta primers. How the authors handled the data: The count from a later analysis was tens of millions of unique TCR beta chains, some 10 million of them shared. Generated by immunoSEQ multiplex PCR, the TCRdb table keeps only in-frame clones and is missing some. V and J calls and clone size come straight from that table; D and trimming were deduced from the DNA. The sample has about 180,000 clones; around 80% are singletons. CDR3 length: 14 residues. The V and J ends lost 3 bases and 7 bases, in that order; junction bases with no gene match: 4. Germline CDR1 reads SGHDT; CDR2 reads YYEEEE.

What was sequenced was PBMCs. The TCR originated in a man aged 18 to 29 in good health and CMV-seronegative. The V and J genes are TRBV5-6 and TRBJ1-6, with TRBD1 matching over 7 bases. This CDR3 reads CASSWGTENSPLHF. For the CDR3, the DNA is TGTGCCAGCAGCTGGGGGACAGAGAATTCACCCCTCCACTTT. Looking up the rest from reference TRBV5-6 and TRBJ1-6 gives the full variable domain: DAGVTQSPTHLIKTRGQQVTLRCSPKSGHDTVSWYQQALGQGPQFIFQYYEEEERQRGNFPDRFSGHQFPNYSSELNVNALLLGDSALYLCASSWGTENSPLHFGNGTRLTVT.